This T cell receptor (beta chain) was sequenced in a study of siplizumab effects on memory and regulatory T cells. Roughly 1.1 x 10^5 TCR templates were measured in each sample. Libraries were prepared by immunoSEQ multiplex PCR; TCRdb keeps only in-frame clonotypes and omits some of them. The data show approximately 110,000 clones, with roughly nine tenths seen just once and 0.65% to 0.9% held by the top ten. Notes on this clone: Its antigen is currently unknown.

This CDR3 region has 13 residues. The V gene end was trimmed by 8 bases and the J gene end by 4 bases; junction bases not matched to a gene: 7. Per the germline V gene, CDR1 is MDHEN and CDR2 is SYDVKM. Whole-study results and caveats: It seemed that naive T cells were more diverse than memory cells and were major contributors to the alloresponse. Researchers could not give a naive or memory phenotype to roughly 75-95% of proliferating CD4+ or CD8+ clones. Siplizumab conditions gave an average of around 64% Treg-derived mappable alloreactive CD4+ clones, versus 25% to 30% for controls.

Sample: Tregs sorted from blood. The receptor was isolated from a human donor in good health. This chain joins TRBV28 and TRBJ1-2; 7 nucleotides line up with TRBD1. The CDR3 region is CASRPTGVYGYTF. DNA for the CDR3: TGTGCCAGCCGGCCCACAGGGGTCTATGGCTACACCTTC.